Listed below are T cell receptor beta chains from one sample, sequenced in a study of T-cell reconstitution after alpha-beta-depleted transplantation in children. TCRdb re-called the PCR reads through MiXCR, storing one row per CDR3 protein. Of about 600,000 distinct CDR3 sequences in the sample, 13% were seen once. The material was PBMCs, mostly from graft donor cells, obtained 360 days after TCRalphabeta/CD19-depleted stem cell transplant. The receptor set was obtained from a male patient younger than 18 who had a stem cell transplant for acute myeloid leukemia, so the T cells may come from the graft donor. The conserved cysteine and the conserved F or W are not part of the CDR3 here.

>TRBV11-3
ASSFSGRGETQY
>TRBV28
ASSSPLRGSHYNEQF
>TRBV29-1
SVEEAQGPTEAF
>TRBV7-3
ASSPFGGANRGKAF
>TRBV3-1
ASSQGLFGELF
>TRBV20-1
SAGDGYSTEQF
>TRBV11-1
ASSFGQRIYEQY
>TRBV20-1
SAGDRPSSYEQY
>TRBV28
ASSLSTNGTGGRYEQY
>TRBV7-9
ASSSDDWYGYT
>TRBV18
ASSPWPLLAGEETDTQY
>TRBV28
ASSDVTGGPETQY
>TRBV30
AWSALGGTQY
>TRBV20-1
SARDSRRLSYEQY
>TRBV12-3/TRBV12-4
ASSPRQVYGYT
>TRBV7-2
ASSFGAAYEQY
>TRBV3-1
ASSPSSLMERGT
>TRBV20-1
SARPWGSYNEQF
>TRBV4-3
ASSQENGAGANVLT
>TRBV18
ASSRRNGEGTEQY
>TRBV21-1
ASNRRMGSYEQY
>TRBV2
ASRSGRIPYEQY